A selection of T cell receptor beta chains follows, all from one sample in a study of metastatic and nonmetastatic thyroid tumors. MiXCR re-clonotyped the PCR reads for TCRdb. This sample has 25,000 to 40,000 clones, with approximately 7% found just once. Sequencing used blood. The receptors originated from a female donor with papillary thyroid cancer or a benign thyroid nodule (not recorded which). Some clones in this sample may be carry-over from other donors' samples. Both conserved end residues are part of each CDR3. Fields, in order: J gene, D gene, V gene, clone size, CDR3 protein, CDR3 DNA. A D gene is named only where the DNA matches it firmly. Expanded clones are given a class, and other clones once, few, many or no size at all.

J: TRBJ1-5
D: TRBD1
V: TRBV24-1
size: many
CDR3: CATSDSGTGGNQPQHF
DNA: TGTGCCACCAGTGATTCGGGGACAGGGGGCAATCAGCCCCAGCATTTT

J: TRBJ1-5
D: NA
V: TRBV6-1
size: many
CDR3: CASSRTPGQPQHF
DNA: TGTGCCAGCAGTAGGACTCCCGGGCAGCCCCAGCATTTT

J: TRBJ1-1
D: NA
V: TRBV7-9
size: many
CDR3: CASSLGRGNTEAFF
DNA: TGTGCCAGCAGCTTGGGCCGGGGGAACACTGAAGCTTTCTTT

J: TRBJ2-2
D: NA
V: TRBV20-1
size: many
CDR3: CSAPRRAYGGELFF
DNA: TGCAGTGCTCCCCGGAGGGCTTATGGGGGGGAGCTGTTTTTT

J: TRBJ2-1
D: TRBD1
V: TRBV24-1
size: medium-sized
CDR3: CATSDLGQGGTEQFF
DNA: TGTGCCACCAGTGATTTAGGACAGGGGGGGACTGAGCAGTTCTTC

J: TRBJ2-1
D: NA
V: TRBV5-1
size: many
CDR3: CASSLVTYNEQFF
DNA: TGCGCCAGCAGCTTGGTGACTTACAATGAGCAGTTCTTC

J: TRBJ2-1
D: NA
V: TRBV6-1
size: many
CDR3: CASSSGDYNEQFF
DNA: TGTGCCAGCAGTTCCGGGGACTACAATGAGCAGTTCTTC

J: TRBJ2-7
D: TRBD2
V: TRBV7-2
size: many
CDR3: CAANDASGRYEQYF
DNA: TGTGCAGCTAACGACGCTAGCGGTCGCTACGAGCAGTACTTC

J: TRBJ2-7
D: NA
V: TRBV7-8
size: many
CDR3: CASSLDYRGRLYLYEQYF
DNA: TGTGCCAGCAGCTTAGATTATAGGGGGAGACTGTATCTCTACGAGCAGTACTTC

J: TRBJ2-3
D: NA
V: TRBV20-1
size: many
CDR3: CSARMDYEGADTQYF
DNA: TGCAGTGCTAGGATGGACTATGAGGGGGCAGATACGCAGTATTTT

J: TRBJ2-2
D: NA
V: TRBV6-1
size: many
CDR3: CASIPTWGHNGELFF
DNA: TGTGCCAGCATCCCAACCTGGGGGCATAACGGGGAGCTGTTTTTT

J: TRBJ1-2
D: NA
V: TRBV11-2
size: many
CDR3: CASRETDRFYGYTF
DNA: TGTGCCAGCAGAGAAACGGACCGCTTCTATGGCTACACCTTC

J: TRBJ1-1
D: TRBD1
V: TRBV28
size: many
CDR3: CASSRNPWGQENTEAFF
DNA: TGTGCCAGCAGCCGCAACCCGTGGGGACAGGAGAACACTGAAGCTTTCTTT

J: TRBJ2-7
D: NA
V: TRBV18
size: many
CDR3: CASSPTASSSYEQYF
DNA: TGTGCCAGCTCACCAACAGCCTCTAGCTCCTACGAGCAGTACTTC

J: TRBJ2-5
D: NA
V: TRBV18
size: many
CDR3: CASSLQGPNRSQYF
DNA: TGTGCCAGCTCACTACAGGGACCGAATAGATCCCAGTACTTC

J: TRBJ2-5
D: NA
V: TRBV20-1
size: NA
CDR3: CSARDRMETQYF
DNA: TGCAGTGCTAGAGATAGGATGGAGACCCAGTACTTC

J: TRBJ1-2
D: TRBD1
V: TRBV6-5
size: many
CDR3: CASSSTRDRVEWVYGYTF
DNA: TGTGCCAGCAGTTCTACGCGGGACAGGGTGGAGTGGGTCTATGGCTACACCTTC

J: TRBJ1-6
D: NA
V: TRBV19
size: many
CDR3: CASSSWSSYNSPLHF
DNA: TGTGCCAGTAGTTCGTGGAGCTCCTATAATTCACCCCTCCACTTT

J: TRBJ1-2
D: TRBD1
V: TRBV15
size: many
CDR3: CATSRGQGDGYTF
DNA: TGTGCCACCAGCAGAGGACAGGGGGATGGCTACACCTTC

J: TRBJ2-3
D: TRBD2
V: TRBV11-2
size: many
CDR3: CASSLRGGYDTQYF
DNA: TGTGCCAGCAGCCTTCGGGGGGGGTATGATACGCAGTATTTT

J: TRBJ2-1
D: NA
V: TRBV6-4
size: many
CDR3: CASSDSLWGSYNEQFF
DNA: TGTGCCAGCAGTGACTCGCTGTGGGGCTCCTACAATGAGCAGTTCTTC

J: TRBJ1-5
D: NA
V: TRBV20-1
size: NA
CDR3: CSTSRGDGTLNQPQHF
DNA: TGCAGTACTAGTCGGGGGGACGGAACTCTCAATCAGCCCCAGCATTTT

J: TRBJ1-5
D: NA
V: TRBV19
size: many
CDR3: CASCHLRDNQPQHF
DNA: TGTGCCAGTTGCCACTTAAGAGACAATCAGCCCCAGCATTTT

J: TRBJ1-5
D: NA
V: TRBV10-3
size: many
CDR3: CAISATGDNQPQHF
DNA: TGTGCCATCAGTGCCACTGGGGACAATCAGCCCCAGCATTTT

J: TRBJ1-6
D: TRBD1
V: TRBV28
size: many
CDR3: CASNPGQKNSPLHF
DNA: TGTGCCAGCAATCCGGGACAGAAGAATTCACCCCTCCACTTT

J: TRBJ1-3
D: NA
V: TRBV7-6
size: many
CDR3: CASSLEGNTIYF
DNA: TGTGCCAGCAGCTTAGAGGGGAACACCATATATTTT

J: TRBJ2-1
D: TRBD2
V: TRBV13
size: many
CDR3: CASSLNSGNVNEQFF
DNA: TGTGCCAGCAGCTTAAACAGCGGGAACGTCAATGAGCAGTTCTTC

J: TRBJ2-3
D: NA
V: TRBV6-1
size: many
CDR3: CASSVRTGGADTQYF
DNA: TGTGCCAGCAGTGTCAGGACTGGGGGTGCAGATACGCAGTATTTT